This entry concerns a single T cell receptor beta chain. This clone's antigen is unknown. Nothing much larger sits one base from this clone, and base qualities are not available. Collaborating institutions collected whole blood in K2EDTA tubes following their own protocols. For TCRbeta analysis, collaborators shipped samples as frozen whole blood, isolated PBMCs, or DNA extracted from either of those sample types. CDR1 KGHSH and CDR2 LQKENI are derived from the germline V gene. V lost 0 bases and J lost 3 bases; the stretch between them is 11 bases long. The CDR3 covers 15 residues, taking in both the cysteine and the phenylalanine. This entry keeps only the CDR3 DNA: 45 bases, framed from base 1. This record belongs to a study of blood T cell repertoires in COVID-19 (dated by TCRdb to 2019 to 2021). Background for the entire study: Samples from collaborators originated in the United States, Italy and Spain and spanned both the acute and convalescent phases of COVID-19. Where available, HLA class I and class II types were obtained from metadata supplied by the sample provider rather than from assay-based typing. The material from the prospective study consisted of cDNA or gDNA derived from T cells, B-cell-depleted T cells, or PBMCs. Subjects who had been exposed to COVID-19, were actively infected with it, or had recovered from it provided the deeply sampled blood TCRbeta repertoires that made up the dataset. The samples were drawn from two sources: the first 160 participants of the ongoing ImmuneRACE study, and some 1,300 subjects contributed by 6 global collaborators. The repertoires were made available in a free public database intended to serve as a resource for research on the immune response to SARS-CoV-2. Nearly every sample came with metadata listing a de-identified subject ID, COVID-19 status, age in years and sex.

TCRbeta CDR3 regions were amplified from genomic DNA using the immunoSEQ Assay, a bias-controlled multiplex PCR. In the authors' own workflow: The number of nucleated cells in each sample was estimated by amplification of reference gene primers within the assay. To quantify the absolute abundance of each unique TCRbeta CDR3 rearrangement, sequence reads were collapsed and filtered. For each sample, productive Simpson clonality was calculated as the square root of Simpson's diversity index over productive rearrangements. What TCRdb holds here is the immuneACCESS table cut down to in-frame rearrangements. Part of the clones is not present; checked against another copy, under half of the missing clones reflect an unresolved V gene, and the others are unexplained. V and J calls and clone size follow that table, whereas D and trimming were derived from the DNA. Here the sample has 45,000 to 75,000 clones; 88% occur a single time. The ten largest account for 4% to 5.5% of the sample.

On the study overall, not on this receptor specifically: How much clinical and demographic metadata was included differed by source and by participant, and the metadata was provided uncurated.

Sequenced material: peripheral blood. Recombination joined TRBV18 with TRBJ1-1; TRBD1 is a possible D gene, resting on 5 matching bases. The TCR sequence derives from a man in his 60s with acute or convalescent COVID-19. The CDR3 has the sequence CASSPPGGRDTEAFF. Here is the DNA: TGTGCCAGCTCACCACCGGGAGGCAGGGACACTGAAGCTTTCTTT.